This TCR beta chain was obtained from a study of regulatory T cells in long-lasting Graves disease. As for time point: persistent/refractory GD, antithyroid drugs over 5 years with positive TRAb. The TCR library was prepared using RNA isolated from PBMCs. CDR3 regions were amplified by Arm-PCR using iRepertoire HTBI primers to build TCR beta libraries. TCRdb redid the calling of the multiplex PCR reads with MiXCR, one entry per CDR3 protein. The top ten clones hold approximately 8% of a sample with about 470,000 distinct CDR3 sequences, more than 20% of them seen once. This clonotype was recorded many times. CDR3 length: 12 amino acids. With 4 bases clipped from V and 7 bases from J, the junction kept 6 bases outside the gene matches. Per germline, CDR1 GTSNPN and CDR2 SVGIG (reference sequence).

The source of this sequence is a female donor with Graves disease. V gene TRBV30 combines with J gene TRBJ1-2, with 7 bases identical to TRBD1. Sample: peripheral blood mononuclear cells (PBMCs), taken when the disease was refractory, from a patient treated with antithyroid drugs. CDR3 sequence (DNA): TGTGCCTGGATTAGGACAGGCCGTGGCTACACCTTC. It translates to CAWIRTGRGYTF.